This T cell receptor beta chain was documented in a study of T-cell reconstitution after alpha-beta-depleted transplantation in children. Unique molecular identifiers were incorporated into the prepared TCRbeta library. TCRdb redid the calling of the PCR reads with MiXCR, one entry per CDR3 protein. This sample yields approximately 520,000 distinct CDR3 sequences, of which approximately 29% are seen a single time; 2% to 3% belongs to the top ten. Germline values: CDR1 GTSNPN, CDR2 SVGIG (reference sequence). There are 14 residues in the CDR3. Specimen: PBMCs from the stem cell graft donor, collected from the stem cell graft. This receptor was obtained from a human donor who donated a stem cell graft to a child with aplastic anemia. The rearrangement joins TRBV30 to TRBJ2-2; 7 bases line up with TRBD1. CDR3 amino acids: CANPAQGHTGELFF. CDR3 DNA sequence: TGTGCGAACCCCGCACAGGGGCACACCGGGGAGCTGTTTTTT.